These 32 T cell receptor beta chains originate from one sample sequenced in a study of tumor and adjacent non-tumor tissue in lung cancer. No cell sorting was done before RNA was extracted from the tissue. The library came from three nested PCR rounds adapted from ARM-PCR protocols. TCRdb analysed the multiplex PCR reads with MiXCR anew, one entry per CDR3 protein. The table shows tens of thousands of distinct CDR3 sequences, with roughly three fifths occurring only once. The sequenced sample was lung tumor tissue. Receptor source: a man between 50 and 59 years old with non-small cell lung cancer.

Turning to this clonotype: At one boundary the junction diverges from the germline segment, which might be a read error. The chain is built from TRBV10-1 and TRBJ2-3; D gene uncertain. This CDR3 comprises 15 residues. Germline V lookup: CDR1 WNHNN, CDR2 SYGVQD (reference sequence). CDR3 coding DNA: TGCGCCAACAGTGATGGAACAACCAGTACAGATATGCAGTATTTT. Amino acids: CANSDGTTSTDMQYF.

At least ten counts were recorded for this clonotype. The CDR3 DNA sequence: TGTGCCAGCAGTCTCAAGACTAGCGGGAGCGGAAATGAGCAGTTCTTC. Translated, it gives CASSLKTSGSGNEQFF. The gene calls are TRBV6-6 and TRBJ2-1, with 12 bases lining up with TRBD2. Trimming removed 5 bases from V and 7 bases from J; junction bases left unmatched: 9. Germline V gene sequence: CDR1 MNHNY, CDR2 SVGAGI (reference sequence). This CDR3 is built from 16 residues.

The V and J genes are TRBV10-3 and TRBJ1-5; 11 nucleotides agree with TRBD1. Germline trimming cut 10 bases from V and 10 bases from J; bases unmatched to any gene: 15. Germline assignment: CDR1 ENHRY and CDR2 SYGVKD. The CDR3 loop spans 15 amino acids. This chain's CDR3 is CATDTGQGASHPQHF. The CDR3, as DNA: TGTGCCACCGACACTGGACAGGGGGCGTCTCACCCCCAGCATTTT.

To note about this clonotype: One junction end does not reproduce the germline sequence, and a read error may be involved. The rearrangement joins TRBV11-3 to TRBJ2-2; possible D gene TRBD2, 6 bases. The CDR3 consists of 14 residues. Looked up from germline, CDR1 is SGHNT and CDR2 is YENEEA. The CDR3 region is CTSSPNMRGGELFF. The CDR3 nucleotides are TGTACCAGCAGCCCTAACATGCGGGGCGGGGAACTGTTTTTT.

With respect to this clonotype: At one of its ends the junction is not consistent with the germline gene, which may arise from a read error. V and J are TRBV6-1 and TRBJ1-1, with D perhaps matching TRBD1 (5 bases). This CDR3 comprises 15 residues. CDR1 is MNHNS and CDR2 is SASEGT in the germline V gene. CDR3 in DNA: TGTGCCAGCAGACCAATCGGGGCCATGAACACTGAAGCCTTCTTT. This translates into CASRPIGAMNTEAFF.

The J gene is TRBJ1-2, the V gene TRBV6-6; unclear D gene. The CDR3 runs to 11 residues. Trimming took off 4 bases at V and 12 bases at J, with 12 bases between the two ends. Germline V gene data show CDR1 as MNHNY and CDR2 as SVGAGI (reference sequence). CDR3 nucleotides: TGTGCCAGCAGTTCAGGATATGACCACACCTTC. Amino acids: CASSSGYDHTF.

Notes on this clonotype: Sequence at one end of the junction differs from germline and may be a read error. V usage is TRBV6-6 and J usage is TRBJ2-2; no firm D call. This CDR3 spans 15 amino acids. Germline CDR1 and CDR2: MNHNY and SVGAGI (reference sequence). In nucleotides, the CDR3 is TGTACCAGCATCGAAAGGCGTTCGAACACCGGGGAGCTGTTTTTT. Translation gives CTSIERRSNTGELFF.

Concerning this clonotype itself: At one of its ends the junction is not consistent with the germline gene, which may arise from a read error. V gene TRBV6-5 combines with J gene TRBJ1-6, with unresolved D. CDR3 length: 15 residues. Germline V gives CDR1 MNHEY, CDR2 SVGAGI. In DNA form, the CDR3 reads TGTGCCAGCACTCCTGGGATTAGGGTTAATTTACCCCTCCACTTT. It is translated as CASTPGIRVNLPLHF.

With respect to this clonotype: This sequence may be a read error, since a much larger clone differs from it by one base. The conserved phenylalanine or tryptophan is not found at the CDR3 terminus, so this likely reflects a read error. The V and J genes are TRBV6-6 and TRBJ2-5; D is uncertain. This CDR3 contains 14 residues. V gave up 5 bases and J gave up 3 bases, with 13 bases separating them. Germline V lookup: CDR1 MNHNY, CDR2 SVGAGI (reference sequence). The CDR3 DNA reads TGTGCCAGCAGTCGCCCCCCCGAAGAAGAGACCCAGTACCTC. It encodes CASSRPPEEETQYL.

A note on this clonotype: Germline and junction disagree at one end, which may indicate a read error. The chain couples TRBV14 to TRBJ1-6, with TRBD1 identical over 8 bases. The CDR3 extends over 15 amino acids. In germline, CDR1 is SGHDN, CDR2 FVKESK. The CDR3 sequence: CVSSPRTGTGSPLHF. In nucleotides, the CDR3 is TGTGTCAGCAGCCCCCGGACAGGGACGGGTTCACCCCTCCACTTT.

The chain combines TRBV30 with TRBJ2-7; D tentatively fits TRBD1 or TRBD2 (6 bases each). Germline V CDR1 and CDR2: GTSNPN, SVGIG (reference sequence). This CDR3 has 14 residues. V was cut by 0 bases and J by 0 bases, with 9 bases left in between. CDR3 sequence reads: CAWSVGGSSYEQYF. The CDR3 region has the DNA TGTGCCTGGAGTGTAGGGGGGAGCTCCTACGAGCAGTACTTC.

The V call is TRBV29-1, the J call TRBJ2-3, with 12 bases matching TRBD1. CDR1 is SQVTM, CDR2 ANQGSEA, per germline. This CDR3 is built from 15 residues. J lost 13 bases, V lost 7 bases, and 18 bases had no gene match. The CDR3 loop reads CSATPGTGGTDTEYF. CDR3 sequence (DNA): TGCAGCGCGACCCCCGGGACAGGGGGCACAGATACAGAGTATTTT.

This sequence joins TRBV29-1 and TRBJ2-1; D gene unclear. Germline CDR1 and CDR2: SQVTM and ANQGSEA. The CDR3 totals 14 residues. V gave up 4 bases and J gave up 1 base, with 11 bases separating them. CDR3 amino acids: CSVARLKSYNEQFF. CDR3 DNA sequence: TGCAGCGTTGCTCGACTGAAGTCCTACAATGAGCAGTTCTTC.

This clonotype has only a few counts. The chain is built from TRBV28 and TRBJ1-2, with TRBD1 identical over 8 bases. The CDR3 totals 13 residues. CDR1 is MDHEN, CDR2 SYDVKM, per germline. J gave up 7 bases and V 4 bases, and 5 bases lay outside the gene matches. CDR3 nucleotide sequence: TGTGCCAGCAGTTCCAGGGGGCGTGGTGGCTACACCTTC. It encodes CASSSRGRGGYTF.

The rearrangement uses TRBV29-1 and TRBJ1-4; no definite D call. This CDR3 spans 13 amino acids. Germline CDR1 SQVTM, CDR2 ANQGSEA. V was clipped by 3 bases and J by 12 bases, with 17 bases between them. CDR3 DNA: TGCAGCGTTGACGGGCAAGGTGGGGAAGAACTGTTTTTT. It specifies CSVDGQGGEELFF. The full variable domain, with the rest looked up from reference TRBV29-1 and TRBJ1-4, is SAVISQKPSRDICQRGTSLTIQCQVDSQVTMMFWYRQQPGQSLTLIATANQGSEATYESGFVIDKFPISRPNLTFSTLTVSNMSPEDSSIYLCSVDGQGGEELFFGSGTQLSVL.

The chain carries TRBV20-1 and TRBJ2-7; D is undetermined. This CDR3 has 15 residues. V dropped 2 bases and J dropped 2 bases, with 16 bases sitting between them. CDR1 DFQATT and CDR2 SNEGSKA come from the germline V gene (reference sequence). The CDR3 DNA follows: TGCAGTGCTAGAAAGGTCGGTAACGGGCCCTACGAGCAGTACTTC. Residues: CSARKVGNGPYEQYF.

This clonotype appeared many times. CDR3 residues: CAISRTSGGADTQYF. CDR3 sequence (DNA): TGTGCCATCAGTAGGACTAGCGGGGGTGCAGATACGCAGTATTTT. The chain links TRBV10-3 to TRBJ2-3; 13 positions match TRBD2. Unmatched junction bases numbered 3, after V lost 5 bases and J lost 4 bases. In germline, CDR1 is ENHRY, CDR2 SYGVKD. The CDR3 sequence is 15 residues long.

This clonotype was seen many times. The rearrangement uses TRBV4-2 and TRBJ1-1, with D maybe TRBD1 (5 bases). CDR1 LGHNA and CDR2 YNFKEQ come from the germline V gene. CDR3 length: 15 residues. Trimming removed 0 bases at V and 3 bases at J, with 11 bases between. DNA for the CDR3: TGTGCCAGCAGCCAAGATGGGGCCGGGGACACTGAAGCTTTCTTT. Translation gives CASSQDGAGDTEAFF.

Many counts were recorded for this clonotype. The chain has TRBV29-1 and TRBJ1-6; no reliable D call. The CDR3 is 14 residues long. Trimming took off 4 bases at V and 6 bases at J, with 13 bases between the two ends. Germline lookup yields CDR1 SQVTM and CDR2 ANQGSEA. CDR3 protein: CSVATDGSNSPLHF. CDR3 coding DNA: TGCAGCGTTGCTACGGACGGTTCTAATTCACCCCTCCACTTT.

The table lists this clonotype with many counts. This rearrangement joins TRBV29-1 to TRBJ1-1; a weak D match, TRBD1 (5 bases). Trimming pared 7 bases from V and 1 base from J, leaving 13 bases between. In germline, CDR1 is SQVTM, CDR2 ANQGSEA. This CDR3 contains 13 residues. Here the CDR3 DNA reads TGCAGCGCCCGAGGGGAATCGAACACTGAAGCTTTCTTT. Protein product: CSARGESNTEAFF.

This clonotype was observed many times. Here the CDR3 reads CASSRTSGVENIQYF. CDR3 bases: TGTGCCAGCAGTAGGACTAGCGGGGTTGAAAACATTCAGTACTTC. The genes are TRBV6-2 or TRBV6-3 and TRBJ2-4, with TRBD2 identical over 12 bases. The V gene's germline CDR1 is MNHEY and CDR2 SVGEGT. The trim removed 5 bases at V and 5 bases at J, leaving 4 bases unmatched. The CDR3 sequence is 15 residues long.

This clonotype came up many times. CDR3 residues: CASGPSPSGGEQFF. In nucleotides, the CDR3 is TGTGCCAGCGGCCCTTCCCCTAGCGGGGGTGAGCAGTTCTTC. The chain uses TRBV11-3 and TRBJ2-1; 10 nucleotides match TRBD2. The CDR3 runs 14 residues. CDR1 and CDR2 (germline): SGHNT, YENEEA. After removal of 8 bases from V and 9 bases from J, the junction contained 10 bases not matched to a gene.

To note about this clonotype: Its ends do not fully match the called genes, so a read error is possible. The CDR3 DNA sequence: TGTGCCAGCATAGGGGATAGCTCCCATAATTCACCCCTCCACTTT. Protein: CASIGDSSHNSPLHF. The rearrangement links TRBV6-6 to TRBJ1-6, with D possibly TRBD1 on 5 matching bases. This CDR3 comprises 15 residues. Germline V lookup: CDR1 MNHNY, CDR2 SVGAGI (reference sequence).

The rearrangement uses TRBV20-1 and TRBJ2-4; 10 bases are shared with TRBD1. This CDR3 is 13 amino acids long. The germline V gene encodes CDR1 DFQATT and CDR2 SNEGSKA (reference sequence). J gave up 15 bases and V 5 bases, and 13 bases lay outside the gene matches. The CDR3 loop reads CSAPSRGQGSWYF. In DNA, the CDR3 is TGCAGTGCTCCCTCGAGGGGACAGGGGAGTTGGTACTTC.

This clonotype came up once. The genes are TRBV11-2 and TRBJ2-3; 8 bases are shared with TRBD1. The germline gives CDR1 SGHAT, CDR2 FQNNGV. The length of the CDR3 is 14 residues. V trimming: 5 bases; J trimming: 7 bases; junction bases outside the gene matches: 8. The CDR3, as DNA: TGTGCCAGCAGCCTCAACAGGGGGTCATATACGCAGTATTTT. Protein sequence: CASSLNRGSYTQYF.

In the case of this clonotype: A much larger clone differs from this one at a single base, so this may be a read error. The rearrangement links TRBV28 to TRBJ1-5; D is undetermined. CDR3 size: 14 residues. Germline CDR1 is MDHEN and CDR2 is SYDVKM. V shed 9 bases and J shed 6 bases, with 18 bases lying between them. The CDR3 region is CARSPQILPQPQHF. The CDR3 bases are TGTGCCAGAAGTCCCCAGATACTGCCTCAGCCCCAGCATTTT.

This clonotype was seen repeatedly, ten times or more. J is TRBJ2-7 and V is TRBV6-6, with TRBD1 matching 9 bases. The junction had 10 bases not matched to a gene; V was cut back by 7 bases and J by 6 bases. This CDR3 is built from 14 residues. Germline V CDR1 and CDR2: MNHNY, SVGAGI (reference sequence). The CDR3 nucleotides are TGTGCCAGCACCAGGACAGGGGCAGAGGGCGAGCAGTACTTC. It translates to CASTRTGAEGEQYF.

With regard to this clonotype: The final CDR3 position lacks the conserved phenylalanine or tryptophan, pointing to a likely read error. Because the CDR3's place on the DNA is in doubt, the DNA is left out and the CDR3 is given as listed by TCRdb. CDR3 protein: CCVSGTHTGELSL. The chain couples TRBV29-1 to TRBJ2-2; TRBD1, as called in the table, went unchecked against the DNA. Germline CDR1 SQVTM, CDR2 ANQGSEA. The CDR3 is 13 amino acids long, termini counted.

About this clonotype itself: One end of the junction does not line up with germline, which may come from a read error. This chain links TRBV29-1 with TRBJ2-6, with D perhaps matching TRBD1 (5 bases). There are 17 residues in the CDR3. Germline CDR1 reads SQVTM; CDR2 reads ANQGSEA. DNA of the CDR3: TGCAGCGATTCGACCCGGACGGATAGCTCTGGGGCCAACGTCCTGGCTTTC. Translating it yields CSDSTRTDSSGANVLAF.

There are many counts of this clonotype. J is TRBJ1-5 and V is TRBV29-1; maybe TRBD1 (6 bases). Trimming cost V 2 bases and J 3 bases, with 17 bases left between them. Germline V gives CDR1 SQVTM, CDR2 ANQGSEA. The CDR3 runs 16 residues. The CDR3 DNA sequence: TGCAGCGTTGAAAGACAAGGGGGGTGGCACAATCAGCCCCAGCATTTT. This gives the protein CSVERQGGWHNQPQHF.

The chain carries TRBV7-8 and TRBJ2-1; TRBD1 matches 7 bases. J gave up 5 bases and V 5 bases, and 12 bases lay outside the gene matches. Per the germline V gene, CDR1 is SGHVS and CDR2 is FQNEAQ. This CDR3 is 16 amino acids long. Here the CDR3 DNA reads TGTGCCAGCAGCCCAATGGGACAGTCAGCACACAATGAGCAGTTCTTC. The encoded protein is CASSPMGQSAHNEQFF.

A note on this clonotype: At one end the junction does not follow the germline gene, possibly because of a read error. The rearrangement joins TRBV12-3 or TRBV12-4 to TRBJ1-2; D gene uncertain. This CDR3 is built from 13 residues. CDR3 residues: CDSSSWADYGYTF. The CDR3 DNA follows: TGTGACAGCAGTTCGTGGGCGGACTATGGCTACACCTTC.